A selection of T cell receptor beta chains follows, all from one sample in a study of T cell clones after liver transplantation. Assay: immunoSEQ multiplex PCR; the TCRdb copy retains only in-frame clones and omits some. The sample has roughly 15,000 clones, 80% to 95% seen once; the top ten hold approximately 50%. This specimen consisted of CD8+ T cells from blood, obtained before liver transplant. The receptors come from a human donor who received a liver transplant. Each CDR3 is given with its conserved first and last residue. The D gene is left open where the match is weak. Size is omitted from some rows. Given values are once, few, many or a class for expanded clones.

size: -
V: TRBV7-9
J: TRBJ2-7
D: -
DNA: TGTGCCAGCAGCTTAGGTGGCGGGCGCCTCTCCTACGAGCAGTACTTC
CDR3: CASSLGGGRLSYEQYF

size: -
V: TRBV29-1
J: TRBJ2-5
D: TRBD2
DNA: TGCAGTGTAACAGGACTAGCGGAGGAAGAGACCCAGTACTTC
CDR3: CSVTGLAEEETQYF

size: -
V: TRBV9
J: TRBJ2-7
D: TRBD2
DNA: TGTGCCAGCAGCGTAGAAGGACTAGCGGGGGACTACGAGCAGTACTTC
CDR3: CASSVEGLAGDYEQYF

size: few
V: TRBV5-1
J: TRBJ2-1
D: TRBD2
DNA: TGCGCCAGCAGCTTGGATACGGGAACTAGCGGGCTACGCAGCTCCTACAATGAGCAGTTCTTC
CDR3: CASSLDTGTSGLRSSYNEQFF

size: -
V: TRBV4-2
J: TRBJ2-7
D: TRBD2
DNA: TGTGCCAGCAGCCCTGGACTAGCGGGAGAGCAGTACTTC
CDR3: CASSPGLAGEQYF

size: -
V: TRBV28
J: TRBJ1-5
D: -
DNA: TGTGCCAGCAGTTCAACCCATTTGACAGTTCAAGGGCGGCCCCAGCATTTT
CDR3: CASSSTHLTVQGRPQHF

size: -
V: TRBV2
J: TRBJ2-1
D: -
DNA: TGTGCCAGCAGTGTTGGAGGGGGTGAGCAGTTCTTC
CDR3: CASSVGGGEQFF

size: -
V: TRBV27
J: TRBJ1-1
D: -
DNA: TGTGCCAGCAGTTTATCGGGGTTAGAGGGCACGGACACTGAAGCTTTCTTT
CDR3: CASSLSGLEGTDTEAFF

size: -
V: TRBV27
J: TRBJ1-2
D: -
DNA: TGTGCCAGCAGTTTAGGCCAGGGAAGGTATGGCTACACCTTC
CDR3: CASSLGQGRYGYTF

size: -
V: TRBV27
J: TRBJ2-1
D: -
DNA: TGTGCCAGCAGTCCCAGGGCAGCCTACAATGAGCAGTTCTTC
CDR3: CASSPRAAYNEQFF

size: once
V: TRBV19
J: TRBJ2-1
D: -
DNA: TGTGCCAGTAGTATTCCCTTGGACCAGACCTCCTACAATGAGCAGTTCTTC
CDR3: CASSIPLDQTSYNEQFF

size: -
V: TRBV4-1
J: TRBJ2-4
D: -
DNA: TGCGCCAGCAGCCAAGACCGACGGGAGCGGTACTTC
CDR3: CASSQDRRERYF

size: -
V: TRBV21-1
J: TRBJ2-7
D: -
DNA: TGTGCCAGCACCCACAGGTACGAGCAGTACTTC
CDR3: CASTHRYEQYF

size: -
V: TRBV27
J: TRBJ1-2
D: TRBD1
DNA: TGTGCCAGCACCGCGGCAGGGGGAGCTAACTATGGCTACACCTTC
CDR3: CASTAAGGANYGYTF

size: -
V: TRBV5-4
J: TRBJ2-2
D: -
DNA: TGTGCCAGCAGCTTAAACCAGCGGGTGAACACCGGGGAGCTGTTTTTT
CDR3: CASSLNQRVNTGELFF

size: once
V: TRBV13
J: TRBJ1-2
D: -
DNA: TGTGCCAGCAGCTCCCTTTCGGCAGGAACCTCCTATGGCTACACCTTC
CDR3: CASSSLSAGTSYGYTF

size: -
V: TRBV28
J: TRBJ2-3
D: -
DNA: TGTGCCAGCAGCGTCGGGACTGGTACCACAGATACGCAGTATTTT
CDR3: CASSVGTGTTDTQYF

size: -
V: TRBV7-9
J: TRBJ2-1
D: -
DNA: TGTGCCAGCGGCTGGGACTCGAGCTCCTACAATGAGCAGTTCTTC
CDR3: CASGWDSSSYNEQFF

size: -
V: TRBV11-2
J: TRBJ2-7
D: TRBD2
DNA: TGTGCCAGCAGCTTCGGGACTACTCACTACGAGCAGTACTTC
CDR3: CASSFGTTHYEQYF

size: -
V: TRBV5-1
J: TRBJ2-4
D: TRBD2
DNA: TGCGCCAGCATTGGCTCCCTAGCGGGAAAGGTAAACATTCAGTACTTC
CDR3: CASIGSLAGKVNIQYF

size: -
V: TRBV7-9
J: TRBJ2-2
D: -
DNA: TGTGCCAGCAGCTTAATCGGCGGGGAGCTGTTTTTT
CDR3: CASSLIGGELFF

size: once
V: TRBV7-2
J: TRBJ2-1
D: TRBD2
DNA: TGTGCCAGCAGCTGGAGGGGCAGCGGGAGCTCCTACAATGAGCAGTTCTTC
CDR3: CASSWRGSGSSYNEQFF

size: once
V: TRBV28
J: TRBJ2-2
D: -
DNA: TGTGCCAGCAGCTTCCTGGGTTCGAACACCGGGGAGCTGTTTTTT
CDR3: CASSFLGSNTGELFF

size: -
V: TRBV7-9
J: TRBJ1-4
D: -
DNA: TGTGCCAGCAGCCCCCTTGGGACTTGGAATGAAAAACTGTTTTTT
CDR3: CASSPLGTWNEKLFF

size: -
V: TRBV5-4
J: TRBJ2-7
D: -
DNA: TGTGCCAGCAGCTCACGAGGCGGGGCTCCGAGGGAGCAGTACTTC
CDR3: CASSSRGGAPREQYF

size: once
V: TRBV9
J: TRBJ2-1
D: TRBD1
DNA: TGTGCCAGCAGCCAACCCAAGACGACCGGGACAGGCCCCTCCGATGAGCAGTTCTTC
CDR3: CASSQPKTTGTGPSDEQFF

size: -
V: TRBV28
J: TRBJ2-1
D: TRBD1
DNA: TGTGCCAGCAGTTTTGGGACAGGCCCCTACAATGAGCAGTTCTTC
CDR3: CASSFGTGPYNEQFF

size: -
V: TRBV6-5
J: TRBJ2-3
D: TRBD2
DNA: TGTGCCAGCAGTTACTCGAGCGGGAGGAGCCCAGATACGCAGTATTTT
CDR3: CASSYSSGRSPDTQYF

size: -
V: TRBV2
J: TRBJ2-3
D: -
DNA: TGTGCCAGCAGTCTAGCAGGGACACCGTCCACAGATACGCAGTATTTT
CDR3: CASSLAGTPSTDTQYF

size: -
V: TRBV7-9
J: TRBJ2-2
D: TRBD2
DNA: TGTGCCAGCAACAGCGGGAGTCGTACCGGGGAGCTGTTTTTT
CDR3: CASNSGSRTGELFF

size: -
V: TRBV4-1
J: TRBJ2-5
D: -
DNA: TGCGCCAGCAGCCAAGAGGTTTGGGCAGAGGGAGAGACCCAGTACTTC
CDR3: CASSQEVWAEGETQYF

size: -
V: TRBV5-8
J: TRBJ1-4
D: -
DNA: TGTGCCAGCAGCTACAACCCCAGGGATCCAACTAATGAAAAACTGTTTTTT
CDR3: CASSYNPRDPTNEKLFF

size: -
V: TRBV6-5
J: TRBJ2-1
D: TRBD2
DNA: TGTGCCAGCAGTTCCTCGGCGGGAGGGCAGCAGTTCTTC
CDR3: CASSSSAGGQQFF

size: -
V: TRBV19
J: TRBJ1-2
D: TRBD1
DNA: TGTGCCAGTAGTATGGGCGGGACAGCTCCCAACTATGGCTACACCTTC
CDR3: CASSMGGTAPNYGYTF

size: -
V: TRBV4-2
J: TRBJ2-5
D: TRBD2
DNA: TGTGCCAGCATCTCAAGGCGGGCGGGAGTTTCGGAGACCCAGTACTTC
CDR3: CASISRRAGVSETQYF

size: -
V: TRBV9
J: TRBJ2-3
D: TRBD2
DNA: TGTGCCAGCAGCGCTAGCGGGAGAGGGGCAGATACGCAGTATTTT
CDR3: CASSASGRGADTQYF

size: -
V: TRBV4-1
J: TRBJ2-2
D: -
DNA: TGCGCCAGCAGCCAAGGAACAGCCGGGGAGCTGTTTTTT
CDR3: CASSQGTAGELFF

size: -
V: TRBV6-4
J: TRBJ2-1
D: -
DNA: TGTGCCAGCAGTGTGAAGGGGGAGGGAGCCAATGAGCAGTTCTTC
CDR3: CASSVKGEGANEQFF

size: medium-sized
V: TRBV29-1
J: TRBJ2-7
D: TRBD2
DNA: TGCAGCGTTGAGGGTGGGACTAGCTACGAGCAGTACTTC
CDR3: CSVEGGTSYEQYF

size: -
V: TRBV5-1
J: TRBJ1-2
D: -
DNA: TGCGCCAGCAGCTTGGACAGGGCTGGCTATGGCTACACCTTC
CDR3: CASSLDRAGYGYTF

size: once
V: TRBV4-1
J: TRBJ1-4
D: -
DNA: TGCGCCAGCAGCCAAGAGGGGCGGGTAACAACTAATGAAAAACTGTTTTTT
CDR3: CASSQEGRVTTNEKLFF

size: -
V: TRBV7-3
J: TRBJ2-7
D: TRBD2
DNA: TGTGCCAGCAGCTCCGGACTAGCGGGACGACTCTACGAGCAGTACTTC
CDR3: CASSSGLAGRLYEQYF

size: once
V: TRBV7-9
J: TRBJ2-1
D: TRBD2
DNA: TGTGCCAGCAGCCGCCCCGGGACTAGCGGGAGGGCCCGGCAGTTCTTC
CDR3: CASSRPGTSGRARQFF

size: -
V: TRBV11-2
J: TRBJ2-7
D: -
DNA: TGTGCCAGCAGCCTAACAGGGCCCACCTACGAGCAGTACTTC
CDR3: CASSLTGPTYEQYF

size: -
V: TRBV27
J: TRBJ1-2
D: -
DNA: TGTGCCAGCAGTTTATCTGCGATCGATCCCCTTGGCTACACCTTC
CDR3: CASSLSAIDPLGYTF

size: -
V: TRBV6-5
J: TRBJ1-1
D: -
DNA: TGTGCCAGCAGTCCCCTCGGACTTGCGGTCACTGAAGCTTTCTTT
CDR3: CASSPLGLAVTEAFF

size: medium-sized
V: TRBV11-2
J: TRBJ2-7
D: TRBD1
DNA: TGTGCCAGCAGCGGGGACAGCTCCTACGAGCAGTACTTC
CDR3: CASSGDSSYEQYF

size: -
V: TRBV6-5
J: TRBJ2-2
D: -
DNA: TGTGCCAGCAGTGGTGGTAGCGTAAACACCGGGGAGCTGTTTTTT
CDR3: CASSGGSVNTGELFF

size: -
V: TRBV27
J: TRBJ1-1
D: -
DNA: TGTGCCAGTAGTATCGTACAGGGTGGGACTGAAGCTTTCTTT
CDR3: CASSIVQGGTEAFF

size: -
V: TRBV5-1
J: TRBJ1-3
D: -
DNA: TGCGCCAGCAGCCCCGACGGGACGGACTCTGGAAACACCATATATTTT
CDR3: CASSPDGTDSGNTIYF

size: medium-sized
V: TRBV7-9
J: TRBJ1-5
D: TRBD1
DNA: TGTGCCAGCAGCCCTACAGGGGCGGGGGATCAGCCCCAGCATTTT
CDR3: CASSPTGAGDQPQHF

size: once
V: TRBV2
J: TRBJ2-1
D: -
DNA: TGTGCCAGCAGTGAAGGGCCAACCAATGAGCAGTTCTTC
CDR3: CASSEGPTNEQFF

size: -
V: TRBV5-1
J: TRBJ1-2
D: -
DNA: TGCGCCAGCAGCTCAGAGACTGATGCTTATGGCTACACCTTC
CDR3: CASSSETDAYGYTF

size: -
V: TRBV6-5
J: TRBJ2-7
D: -
DNA: TGTGCCAGCAGTTATGGGCCTCCTGGACCAATCTACGAGCAGTACTTC
CDR3: CASSYGPPGPIYEQYF

size: -
V: TRBV27
J: TRBJ2-7
D: -
DNA: TGTGCCAGCAGCGCTGCCGGGAAGACTTACGAGCAGTACTTC
CDR3: CASSAAGKTYEQYF

size: -
V: TRBV9
J: TRBJ1-1
D: -
DNA: TGTGCCAGCAGCACCTGGGACCAGATGAACACTGAAGCTTTCTTT
CDR3: CASSTWDQMNTEAFF

size: -
V: TRBV5-1
J: TRBJ2-5
D: -
DNA: TGCGCCAGCAGCTTGGAATACGGCGGCCAAGAGACCCAGTACTTC
CDR3: CASSLEYGGQETQYF

size: -
V: TRBV6-5
J: TRBJ2-3
D: -
DNA: TGTGCCAGCAGTTACACCGGACTCACAGATACGCAGTATTTT
CDR3: CASSYTGLTDTQYF